This entry concerns a single T cell receptor (beta chain). V dropped 0 bases and J dropped 6; count of bases not matched to a gene: 7. This CDR3 has 15 amino acids. Germline-derived CDR1 and CDR2 are SGHRS and YFSETQ. The data were obtained in a study of T cell changes during pregnancy in multiple sclerosis. TCRdb's table, derived via immunoSEQ multiplex PCR, lists solely in-frame clones and lacks some. The table includes under 50,000 clones, over 75% detected once. This chain connects TRBV5-1 to TRBJ1-1; 8 nucleotides match TRBD1. This receptor was identified in a female donor in good health, enrolled as a control in a pregnancy study. The specimen was CD4+ T cells from peripheral blood mononuclear cells, collected in the first trimester of pregnancy. CDR3 region: CASSLVDRESAEAFF. CDR3 sequence (DNA): TGCGCCAGCAGCTTGGTGGACAGGGAGAGTGCTGAAGCTTTCTTT.